One and the same sample provided the 3 T cell receptor beta chains below, sequenced in a study of regulatory T cells in long-lasting Graves disease (dated by TCRdb to the early 2020s). The intended sense of this specimen's time point label: newly diagnosed GD, antithyroid drugs for less than 3 months. For both TCR sequencing and RNA sequencing, RNA was extracted from PBMCs in TRIzol. To prepare the library, multiplex PCR was applied. This sample was sequenced with an Illumina HiSeq 4000. TCR beta libraries were built with iRepertoire HTBI primers and Arm-PCR amplification of CDR3 regions. TCRdb redid the processing of the public reads, applying fastp at Q25 and MiXCR, and retained in-frame beta chains. Duplicate CDR3 protein sequences are folded into a single record with the most common DNA and genes. The sample table shows 350,000 to 500,000 distinct CDR3 sequences, and 16% are seen once. The top ten clones comprise about 11% of the sample.

The sample also formed part of further work on T cells in Graves' hyperthyroidism and ophthalmopathy.

Source: peripheral blood mononuclear cells (PBMCs), taken at new diagnosis, from a patient treated with antithyroid drugs. The receptors were gathered from a woman aged 25 to 39 with Graves disease. Donor details come from another sample of the same person, matched by shared clones.

This clonotype occurred many times. The chain employs TRBV28 and TRBJ2-7; D remains ambiguous. Germline assignment: CDR1 MDHEN and CDR2 SYDVKM. Trimming left V 5 bases short and J 5 bases short, with 16 bases between. The CDR3 is made up of 14 amino acids. For the CDR3, the DNA is TGTGCCAGCAGTCGGACGGTTCGAGTAAACGAGCAGTACTTC. This translates into CASSRTVRVNEQYF.

The chain is built from TRBV24-1 and TRBJ2-1; the D is unclear. Per the germline V gene, CDR1 is KGHDR and CDR2 is SFDVKD. The V and J ends lost 4 bases and 0 bases respectively, with 12 bases between them. This CDR3 contains 16 residues. The CDR3 nucleotides read TGTGCCACCAGTGACGGCGACATCCGCTCCTACAATGAGCAGTTCTTC. Its translation is CATSDGDIRSYNEQFF.

The chain is built from TRBV2 and TRBJ2-1; TRBD2 agrees at 14 bases. Per the germline V gene, CDR1 is SNHLY and CDR2 is FYNNEI. Trimming removed 7 bases from V and 4 bases from J; junction bases left unmatched: 6. This CDR3 contains 16 residues. The CDR3 reads CASMGLAGAQYNEQFF. CDR3 in DNA: TGTGCCAGCATGGGACTAGCGGGAGCCCAATACAATGAGCAGTTCTTC.